Following are 25 T cell receptor beta chains from one sample sequenced in a study of breast tumors, draining lymph nodes, adjacent tissues (dated by TCRdb to the mid-2010s). Library construction relied on multiplex PCR. TCRdb records Illumina HiSeq 2000 as the sequencer. TCRdb passed the public sequencing reads through fastp at Q25 and MiXCR, retaining productive beta sequences. A single entry per CDR3 protein holds the most common genes and DNA from its merged rows. Across this sample there are around 66,000 distinct CDR3 sequences, with approximately 45% seen only once. The top ten clonotypes cover approximately 9.1% of the sample. Sequencing input: breast tumor tissue. These receptor sequences come from a female donor with breast cancer. Some clones in this sample may be carry-over from other donors' samples.

V and J are TRBV14 and TRBJ2-5; D is undetermined. Deletions cut 5 bases from V and 2 bases from J, with 6 bases between. The length of the CDR3 is 12 residues. CDR1 is SGHDN, CDR2 FVKESK, per germline. CDR3 protein: CASSAKQETQYF. The CDR3 nucleotides are TGTGCCAGCAGCGCGAAGCAAGAGACCCAGTACTTC.

About this clonotype itself: A much larger clone lies one base from this, so it may be a read error. The chain is built from TRBV19 and TRBJ2-1, with D unclear. Germline V gives CDR1 LNHDA, CDR2 SQIVND (reference sequence). The V gene lost 6 bases and the J gene lost 7 bases, with 13 bases spanning the gap. This CDR3 is 13 amino acids long. The CDR3 reads CASRIWLSNEQFF. Here the CDR3 DNA reads TGTGCCAGTAGAATTTGGCTCTCGAATGAGCAGTTCTTC.

This sequence joins TRBV15 and TRBJ1-4; unclear D gene. V lost 8 bases to trimming and J lost 2 bases, with 6 bases between them. CDR3 length: 12 residues. Looked up from germline, CDR1 is LNHNV and CDR2 is YYDKDF (reference sequence). The CDR3: CATPGTNEKLFF. In DNA, the CDR3 is TGTGCCACCCCCGGGACTAATGAAAAACTGTTTTTT.

This clonotype appeared once. A read error may account for a junction end that differs from germline. The chain has TRBV7-2 and TRBJ1-5; D unclear. There are 12 residues in the CDR3. Germline CDR1 reads SGHTA; CDR2 reads FQGNSA. The CDR3 is CASSFYNEPQHF. The DNA for the CDR3 is TGTGCCAGCAGCTTCTACAATGAGCCCCAGCATTTT.

This clonotype was found many times. The chain links TRBV12-3 or TRBV12-4 to TRBJ2-6; D is ambiguous. Trimming took off 5 bases at V and 1 base at J, with 6 bases between the two ends. The CDR3 runs 14 residues. The CDR3 sequence: CASSDTSGANVLTF. CDR3 nucleotides: TGTGCCAGCAGTGACACTTCTGGGGCCAACGTCCTGACTTTC.

A word on this clonotype: It may be a read error: a sequence one base away is much more abundant. The chain links TRBV7-9 to TRBJ2-3; 13 bases fit TRBD2. The CDR3 sequence is 17 residues long. V gave up 5 bases and J gave up 10 bases; unmatched junction bases: 15. CDR1 and CDR2 (germline): SEHNR, FQNEAQ (reference sequence). This CDR3 reads CASSRDGLAGVIGPQYF. The DNA of the CDR3 is TGTGCCAGCAGCAGAGACGGACTAGCGGGAGTTATTGGTCCGCAGTATTTT.

This chain connects TRBV7-2 to TRBJ2-7, with D possibly TRBD2 on 5 matching bases. CDR1 is SGHTA and CDR2 is FQGNSA in the germline V gene. The CDR3 consists of 15 residues. The germline V and J ends were trimmed by 5 bases and 0 bases, with 14 bases remaining between them. CDR3 nucleotides: TGTGCCAGCAGCACCCGTGGACTGTTCTCCTACGAGCAGTACTTC. Its protein product is CASSTRGLFSYEQYF.

V usage is TRBV5-6 and J usage is TRBJ1-1; D not certain. The CDR3 extends over 13 amino acids. Germline CDR1 reads SGHDT; CDR2 reads YYEEEE. Trimming shortened V by 5 bases and J by 0 bases, and 8 bases separated the two germline ends. The CDR3 region is CASSHTMNTEAFF. Written as DNA, the CDR3 is TGTGCCAGCAGTCACACCATGAACACTGAAGCTTTCTTT.

This clonotype appeared many times. The chain recombines TRBV11-1 with TRBJ2-1; TRBD2 agrees at 9 bases. V trimming: 1 base; J trimming: 3 bases; junction bases outside the gene matches: 4. Germline V gene data show CDR1 as SGHAT and CDR2 as FQDESV (reference sequence). CDR3 length: 16 amino acids. DNA of the CDR3: TGTGCCAGCAGCTTAGACAGCGGGAGGATCTACAATGAGCAGTTCTTC. Amino acids: CASSLDSGRIYNEQFF.

In its sample, this clonotype was seen many times. This chain joins TRBV30 and TRBJ2-7; 7 nucleotides line up with TRBD1. Germline assignment: CDR1 GTSNPN and CDR2 SVGIG (reference sequence). The CDR3 is made up of 15 amino acids. With 1 base clipped from V and 0 bases from J, the junction kept 6 bases outside the gene matches. Here the CDR3 DNA reads TGTGCCTGGAGTGGCGGACAGGCTAACTCCTACGAGCAGTACTTC. This sequence encodes CAWSGGQANSYEQYF.

Many counts were recorded for this clonotype. This chain joins TRBV5-5 and TRBJ1-2, with 9 nucleotides matching TRBD1. V lost 4 bases and J lost 8; bases outside the gene matches: 15. The CDR3 has 16 residues. Germline assignment: CDR1 SGHKS and CDR2 YYEKEE (reference sequence). The CDR3 DNA is TGTGCCAGCAGCCGTACTAACAGGGGGCTACCCCCAGGCTACACCTTC. Translating gives CASSRTNRGLPPGYTF. The whole variable domain, remainder taken from reference TRBV5-5 and TRBJ1-2, is DAGVTQSPTHLIKTRGQQVTLRCSPISGHKSVSWYQQVLGQGPQFIFQYYEKEERGRGNFPDRFSARQFPNYSSELNVNALLLGDSALYLCASSRTNRGLPPGYTFGSGTRLTVV.

This clonotype was counted once. This chain connects TRBV10-3 to TRBJ2-7; D could derive from TRBD1 or TRBD2 (5 bases each). V shed 4 bases and J shed 2 bases, with 15 bases lying between them. This CDR3 region has 15 residues. Germline loops: CDR1 ENHRY, CDR2 SYGVKD. The chain's CDR3 is CAISGLNQGAYEQYF. The CDR3 coding sequence is TGTGCCATCAGTGGACTCAACCAGGGAGCCTACGAGCAGTACTTC.

This clonotype was observed once. The J gene is TRBJ2-7, the V gene TRBV24-1; 8 bases align to TRBD2. The ends lost 1 base at V and 6 bases at J; junction bases unmatched: 7. The length of the CDR3 is 15 residues. Germline CDR1 reads KGHDR; CDR2 reads SFDVKD. Here the CDR3 DNA reads TGTGCCACCAGTGATTTTAGCGGGATTCCGCTCGAGCAGTACTTC. This codes for CATSDFSGIPLEQYF.

The chain employs TRBV9 and TRBJ1-4; TRBD1 agrees at 7 bases. This CDR3 comprises 13 residues. V dropped 1 base and J dropped 12; count of bases not matched to a gene: 6. Germline assignment: CDR1 SGDLS and CDR2 YYNGEE. The DNA for the CDR3 is TGTGCCAGCAGCGTACCGGACAGGAGAGAACTGTTTTTT. Amino acid sequence: CASSVPDRRELFF.

In the case of this clonotype: Sequence at one end of the junction differs from germline and may be a read error. The genes are TRBV7-9 and TRBJ1-3, with TRBD1 matching 7 bases. CDR1 is SEHNR and CDR2 is FQNEAQ in the germline V gene (reference sequence). The CDR3 runs 14 residues. The CDR3 region is CANSRGESGNAMYF. The CDR3 DNA reads as TGTGCCAACTCCAGGGGGGAGTCTGGAAACGCCATGTATTTT.

This clonotype was picked up many times. This chain joins TRBV7-2 and TRBJ2-2; no clear D. The CDR3 contains 14 residues. CDR1 is SGHTA and CDR2 is FQGNSA in the germline V gene. Trimming stripped 2 bases from V and 4 bases from J, with 8 bases between. This chain's CDR3 is CASSLWLTTGELFF. The CDR3 nucleotides read TGTGCCAGCAGCTTATGGCTAACCACCGGGGAGCTGTTTTTT.

Turning to this clonotype: Sequence at one end of the junction differs from germline and may be a read error. The chain employs TRBV4-1 and TRBJ1-1, with TRBD1 matching 8 bases. The CDR3 runs 14 residues. Germline V lookup: CDR1 MGHRA, CDR2 YSYEKL. CDR3 protein: CASSPTGGGTEAFF. The CDR3 DNA is TGTGCCAGCAGCCCTACAGGGGGAGGGACTGAAGCTTTCTTT.

In its sample, this clonotype was seen many times. V usage is TRBV6-5 and J usage is TRBJ1-2; 7 bases match TRBD1. Germline values: CDR1 MNHEY, CDR2 SVGAGI. The CDR3 runs to 16 residues. With V trimmed by 7 bases and J by 3 bases, 14 bases remained unmatched. The CDR3 region is CASKGRGQIGYYGYTF. DNA for the CDR3: TGTGCCAGCAAAGGCAGGGGACAGATAGGATACTATGGCTACACCTTC.

The chain recombines TRBV13 with TRBJ1-2, with 11 bases lining up with TRBD1. Unmatched junction bases numbered 4, after V lost 5 bases and J lost 2 bases. Per the germline V gene, CDR1 is PRHDT and CDR2 is FYEKMQ (reference sequence). The CDR3 sequence is 15 residues long. The CDR3, as DNA: TGTGCCAGCAGCATCGGACAGGGGGCGAACTATGGCTACACCTTC. It codes for CASSIGQGANYGYTF.

The table lists this clonotype with many counts. The rearrangement uses TRBV12-3 or TRBV12-4 and TRBJ2-2; D call uncertain. This CDR3 contains 13 residues. V lost 6 bases, J lost 1 base, and 6 bases lay in between. The CDR3 region is CASSPWNTGELFF. The CDR3 DNA reads TGTGCCAGCAGCCCTTGGAACACCGGGGAGCTGTTTTTT.

The chain carries TRBV20-1 and TRBJ2-5; 9 positions match TRBD2. Per the germline V gene, CDR1 is DFQATT and CDR2 is SNEGSKA (reference sequence). J was trimmed by 5 bases and V by 8 bases; bases with no gene match: 6. This CDR3 has 12 residues. As DNA, the CDR3 is TGCAGTACTGTAGCGGGAGACGAGACCCAGTACTTC. Its protein is CSTVAGDETQYF.

This clonotype has ten or more counts. This chain joins TRBV7-9 and TRBJ2-7; no clear D gene. The length of the CDR3 is 15 residues. Trimming removed 4 bases at V and 2 bases at J, with 15 bases between. The germline V gene has CDR1 SEHNR and CDR2 FQNEAQ (reference sequence). The DNA of the CDR3 is TGTGCCAGCAGCTCTGGGGTCCGGGTTGCCTACGAGCAGTACTTC. It translates to CASSSGVRVAYEQYF. Using reference TRBV7-9 and TRBJ2-7 for the parts outside the CDR3, the full variable domain is DTGVSQNPRHKITKRGQNVTFRCDPISEHNRLYWYRQTLGQGPEFLTYFQNEAQLEKSRLLSDRFSAERPKGSFSTLEIQRTEQGDSAMYLCASSSGVRVAYEQYFGPGTRLTVT.

This clonotype appeared once. One end of the junction does not line up with germline, which may come from a read error. This chain uses TRBV6-6 with TRBJ2-5; TRBD1 aligns across 10 bases. The germline V gene has CDR1 MNHNY and CDR2 SVGAGI (reference sequence). There are 15 residues in the CDR3. The CDR3 spells CASSHSTGGGETQYF. CDR3 nucleotides: TGTGCCAGCAGTCACTCGACAGGGGGCGGGGAGACCCAGTACTTC.

Ten or more counts support this clonotype. The rearrangement joins TRBV7-2 to TRBJ1-2, with 7 bases lining up with TRBD1. There are 14 residues in the CDR3. CDR1 is SGHTA and CDR2 is FQGNSA in the germline V gene. Trimming at V came to 10 bases and at J to 6 bases, leaving 14 bases not matched to a gene. CDR3 coding DNA: TGTGCCACCCATAGGGCAGGGGGAAACGATGGCTACACCTTC. This gives the protein CATHRAGGNDGYTF.

The chain links TRBV6-1 to TRBJ1-5; tentatively, D is TRBD1 (5 bases). The germline V and J ends were trimmed by 4 bases and 10 bases, with 14 bases remaining between them. The CDR3 length is 13 residues. CDR1 and CDR2 (germline): MNHNS, SASEGT. CDR3 nucleotide sequence: TGTGCCAGCAGTGTGGGGGTAAGTTTTCCCCAGCATTTT. The encoded protein is CASSVGVSFPQHF.